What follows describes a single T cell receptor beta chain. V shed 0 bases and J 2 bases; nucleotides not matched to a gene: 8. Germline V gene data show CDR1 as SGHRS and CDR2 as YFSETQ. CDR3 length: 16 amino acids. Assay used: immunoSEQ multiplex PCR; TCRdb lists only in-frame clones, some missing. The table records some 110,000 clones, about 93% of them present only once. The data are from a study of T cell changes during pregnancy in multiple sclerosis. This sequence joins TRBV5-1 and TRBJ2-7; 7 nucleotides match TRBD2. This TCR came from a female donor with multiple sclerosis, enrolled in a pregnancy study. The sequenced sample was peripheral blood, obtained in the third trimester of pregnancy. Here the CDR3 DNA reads TGCGCCAGCAGCTTGGGGGTGGGAGGGCCCCCCTACGAGCAGTACTTC. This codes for CASSLGVGGPPYEQYF.